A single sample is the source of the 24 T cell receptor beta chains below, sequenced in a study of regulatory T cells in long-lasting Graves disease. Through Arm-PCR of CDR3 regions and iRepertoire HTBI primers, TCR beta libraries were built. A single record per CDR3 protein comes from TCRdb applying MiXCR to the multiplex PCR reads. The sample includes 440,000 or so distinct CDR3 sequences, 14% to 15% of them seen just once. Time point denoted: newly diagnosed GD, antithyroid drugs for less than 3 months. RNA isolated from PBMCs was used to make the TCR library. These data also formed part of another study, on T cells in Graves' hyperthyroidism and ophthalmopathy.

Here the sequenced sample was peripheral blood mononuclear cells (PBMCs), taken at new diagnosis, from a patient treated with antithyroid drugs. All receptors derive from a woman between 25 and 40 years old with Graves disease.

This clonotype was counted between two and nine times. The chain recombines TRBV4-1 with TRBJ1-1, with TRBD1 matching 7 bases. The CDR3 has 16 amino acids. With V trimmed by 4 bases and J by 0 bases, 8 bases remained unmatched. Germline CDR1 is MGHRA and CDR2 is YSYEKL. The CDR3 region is CASSLYSDRMNTEAFF. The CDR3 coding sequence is TGCGCCAGCAGCCTGTATTCGGACAGGATGAACACTGAAGCTTTCTTT.

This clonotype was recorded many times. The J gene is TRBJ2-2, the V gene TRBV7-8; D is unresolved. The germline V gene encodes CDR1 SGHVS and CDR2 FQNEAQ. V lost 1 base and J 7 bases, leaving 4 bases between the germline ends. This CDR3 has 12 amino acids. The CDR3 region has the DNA TGTGCCAGCAGCTTAGAGGTCGGGGAGCTGTTTTTT. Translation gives CASSLEVGELFF.

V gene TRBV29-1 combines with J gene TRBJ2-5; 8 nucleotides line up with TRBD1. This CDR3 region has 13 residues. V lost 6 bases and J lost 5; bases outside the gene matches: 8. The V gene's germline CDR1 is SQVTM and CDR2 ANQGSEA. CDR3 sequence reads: CSVESGGEETQYF. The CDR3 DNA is TGCAGCGTAGAATCAGGGGGCGAGGAGACCCAGTACTTC.

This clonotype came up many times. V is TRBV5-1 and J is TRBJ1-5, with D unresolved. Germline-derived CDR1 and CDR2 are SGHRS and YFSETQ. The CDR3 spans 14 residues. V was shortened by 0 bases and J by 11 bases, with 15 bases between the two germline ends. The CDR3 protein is CASSLGQAEGAQHF. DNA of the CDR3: TGCGCCAGCAGCTTGGGCCAGGCCGAAGGAGCCCAGCATTTT.

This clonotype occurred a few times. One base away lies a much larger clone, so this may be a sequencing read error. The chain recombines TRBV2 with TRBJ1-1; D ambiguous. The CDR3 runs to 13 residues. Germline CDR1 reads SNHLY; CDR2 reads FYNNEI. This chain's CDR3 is CASKGRENTEASF. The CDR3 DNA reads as TGTGCCAGCAAGGGAAGGGAGAACACTGAAGCTTCCTTT.

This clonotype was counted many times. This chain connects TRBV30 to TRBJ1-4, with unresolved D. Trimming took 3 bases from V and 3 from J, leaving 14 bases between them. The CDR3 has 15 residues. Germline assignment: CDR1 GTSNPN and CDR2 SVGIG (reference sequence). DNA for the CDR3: TGTGCCTGGAGCGCTCTGGACCGAGCTAATGAAAAACTGTTTTTT. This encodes CAWSALDRANEKLFF.

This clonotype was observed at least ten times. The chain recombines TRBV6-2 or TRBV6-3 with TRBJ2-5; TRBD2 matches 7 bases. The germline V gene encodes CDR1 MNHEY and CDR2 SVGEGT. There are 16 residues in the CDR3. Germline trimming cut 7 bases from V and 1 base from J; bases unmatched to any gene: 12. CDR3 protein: CASTFSGLAVQETQYF. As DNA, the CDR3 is TGTGCCAGCACCTTTTCAGGTCTAGCGGTCCAAGAGACCCAGTACTTC.

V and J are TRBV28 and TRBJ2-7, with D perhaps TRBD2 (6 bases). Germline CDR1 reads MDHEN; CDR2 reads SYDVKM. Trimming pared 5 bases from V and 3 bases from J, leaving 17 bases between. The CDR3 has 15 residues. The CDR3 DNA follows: TGTGCCAGCAGTCCACCAACTAGCCGATACTACGAGCAGTACTTC. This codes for CASSPPTSRYYEQYF.

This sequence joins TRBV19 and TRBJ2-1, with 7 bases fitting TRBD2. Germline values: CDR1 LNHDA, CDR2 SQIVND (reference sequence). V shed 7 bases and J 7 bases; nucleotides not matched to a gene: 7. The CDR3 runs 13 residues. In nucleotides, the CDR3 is TGTGCCAGTAATCGGGAAGCGGGAAATGAGCAGTTCTTC. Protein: CASNREAGNEQFF.

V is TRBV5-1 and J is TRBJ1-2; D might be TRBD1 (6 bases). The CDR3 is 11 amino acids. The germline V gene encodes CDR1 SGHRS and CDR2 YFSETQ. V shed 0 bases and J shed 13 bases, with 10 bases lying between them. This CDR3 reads CASSLGGTSTF. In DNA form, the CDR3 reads TGCGCCAGCAGCTTGGGGGGGACATCCACCTTC.

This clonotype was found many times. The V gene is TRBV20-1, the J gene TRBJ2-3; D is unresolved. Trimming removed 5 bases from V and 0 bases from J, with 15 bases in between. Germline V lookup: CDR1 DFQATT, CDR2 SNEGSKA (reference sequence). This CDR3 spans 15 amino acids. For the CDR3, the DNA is TGCAGTGCTCCGCCGGTTAGTGGGAGCACAGATACGCAGTATTTT. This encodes CSAPPVSGSTDTQYF.

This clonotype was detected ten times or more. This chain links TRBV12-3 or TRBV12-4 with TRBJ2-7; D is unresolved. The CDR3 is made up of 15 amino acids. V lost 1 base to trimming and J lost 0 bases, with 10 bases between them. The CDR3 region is CASSLVLGRSYEQYF. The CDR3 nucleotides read TGTGCCAGCAGTTTAGTGTTGGGCCGCTCCTACGAGCAGTACTTC.

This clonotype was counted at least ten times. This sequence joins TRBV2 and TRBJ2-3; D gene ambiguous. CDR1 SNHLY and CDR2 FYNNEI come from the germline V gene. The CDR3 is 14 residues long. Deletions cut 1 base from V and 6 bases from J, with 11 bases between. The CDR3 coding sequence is TGTGCCAGCAGTGAAGACGCTCTTTTGGATACGCAGTATTTT. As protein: CASSEDALLDTQYF.

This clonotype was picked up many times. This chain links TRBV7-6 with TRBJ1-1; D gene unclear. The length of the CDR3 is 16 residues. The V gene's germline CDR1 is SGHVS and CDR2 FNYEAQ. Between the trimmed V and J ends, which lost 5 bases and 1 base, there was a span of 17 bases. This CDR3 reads CASSPILATQNTEAFF. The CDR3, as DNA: TGTGCCAGCAGCCCCATTTTGGCTACCCAGAACACTGAAGCTTTCTTT.

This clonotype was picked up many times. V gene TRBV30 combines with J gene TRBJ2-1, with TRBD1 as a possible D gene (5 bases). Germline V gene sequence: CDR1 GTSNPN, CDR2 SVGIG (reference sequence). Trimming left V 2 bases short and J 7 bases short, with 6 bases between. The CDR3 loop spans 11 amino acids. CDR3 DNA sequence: TGTGCCTGGAGTAGGGGTAATGAGCAGTTCTTC. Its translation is CAWSRGNEQFF.

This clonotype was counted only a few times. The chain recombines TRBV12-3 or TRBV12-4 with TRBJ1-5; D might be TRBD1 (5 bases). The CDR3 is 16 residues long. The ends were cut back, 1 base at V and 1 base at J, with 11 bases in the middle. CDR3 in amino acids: CASSLEQGLSNQPQHF. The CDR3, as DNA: TGTGCCAGCAGTTTAGAGCAGGGCCTAAGCAATCAGCCCCAGCATTTT.

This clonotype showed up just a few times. The CDR3: CASPSYGYTF. In DNA form, the CDR3 reads TGTGCCAGTCCGTCCTATGGCTACACCTTC. The J gene is TRBJ1-2, the V gene TRBV2; D gene uncertain. CDR1 SNHLY and CDR2 FYNNEI come from the germline V gene. The germline V and J ends were trimmed by 9 bases and 4 bases, with 6 bases remaining between them. This CDR3 is 10 amino acids long.

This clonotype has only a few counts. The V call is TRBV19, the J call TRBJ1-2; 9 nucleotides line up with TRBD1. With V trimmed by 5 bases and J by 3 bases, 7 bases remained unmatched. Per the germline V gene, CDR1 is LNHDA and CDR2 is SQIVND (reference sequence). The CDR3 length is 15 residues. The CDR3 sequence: CASSGRDREDYGYTF. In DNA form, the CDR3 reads TGTGCCAGTAGTGGACGGGACAGGGAGGACTATGGCTACACCTTC.

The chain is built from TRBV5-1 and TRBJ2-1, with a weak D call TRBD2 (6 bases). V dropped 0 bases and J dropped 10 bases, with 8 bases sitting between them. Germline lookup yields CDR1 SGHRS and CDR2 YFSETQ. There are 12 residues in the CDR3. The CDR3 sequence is CASSLGAGEQFF. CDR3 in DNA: TGCGCCAGCAGCTTGGGGGCGGGAGAGCAGTTCTTC.

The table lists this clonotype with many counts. The CDR3 nucleotides read TGTGCCAGCAGCATACTAGCGGGAGGCAATGAGCAGTTCTTC. This encodes CASSILAGGNEQFF. V and J are TRBV7-3 and TRBJ2-1; 12 nucleotides align to TRBD2. V lost 5 bases and J lost 6; bases outside the gene matches: 2. CDR3 size: 14 residues. Germline V gene sequence: CDR1 SGHTA, CDR2 FQGTGA.

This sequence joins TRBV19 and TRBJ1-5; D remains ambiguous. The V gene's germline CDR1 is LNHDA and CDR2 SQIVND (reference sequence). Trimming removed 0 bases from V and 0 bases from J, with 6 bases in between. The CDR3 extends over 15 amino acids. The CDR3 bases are TGTGCCAGTAGTATAGATCATCGTAGCAATCAGCCCCAGCATTTT. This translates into CASSIDHRSNQPQHF.

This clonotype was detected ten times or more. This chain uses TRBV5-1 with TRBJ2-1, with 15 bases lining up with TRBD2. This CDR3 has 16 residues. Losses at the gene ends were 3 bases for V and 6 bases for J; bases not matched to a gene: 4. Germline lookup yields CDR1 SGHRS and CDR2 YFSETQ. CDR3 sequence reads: CASSSLGLAGGNEQFF. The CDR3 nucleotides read TGCGCCAGCAGCTCACTGGGACTAGCGGGAGGCAATGAGCAGTTCTTC.

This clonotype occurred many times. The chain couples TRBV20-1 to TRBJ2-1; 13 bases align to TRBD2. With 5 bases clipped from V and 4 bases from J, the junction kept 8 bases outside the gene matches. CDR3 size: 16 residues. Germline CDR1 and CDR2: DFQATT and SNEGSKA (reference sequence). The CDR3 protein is CSARFPGLAGYNEQFF. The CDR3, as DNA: TGCAGTGCTCGCTTCCCGGGACTAGCGGGATACAATGAGCAGTTCTTC.

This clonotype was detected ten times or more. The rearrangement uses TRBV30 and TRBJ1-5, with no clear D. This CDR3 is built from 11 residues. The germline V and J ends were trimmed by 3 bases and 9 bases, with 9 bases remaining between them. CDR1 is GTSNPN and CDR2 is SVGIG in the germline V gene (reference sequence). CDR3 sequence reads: CAWSATGPQHF. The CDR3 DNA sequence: TGTGCCTGGAGCGCCACTGGGCCCCAGCATTTT.